The 12 T cell receptor beta chains reported below all come from one sample, sequenced in a study of shared clonotypes between healthy human individuals. CD45RO-negative cells were positively selected for CCR7, leaving out terminally differentiated effector memory CD45RA+ cells. Assay: immunoSEQ multiplex PCR; the TCRdb copy retains only in-frame clones and omits some. The table lists around 620,000 clones, around 96% of them singletons. The sample consisted of naive CD8+ T cells sorted from blood. The receptors here all came from a woman in her thirties in good health.

The chain recombines TRBV29-1 with TRBJ2-5, with 11 bases lining up with TRBD2. Germline V gives CDR1 SQVTM, CDR2 ANQGSEA. The CDR3 loop spans 13 amino acids. With 7 bases clipped from V and 4 bases from J, the junction kept 5 bases outside the gene matches. The CDR3 spells CSAPGLAGETQYF. In DNA, the CDR3 is TGCAGCGCACCCGGACTAGCGGGAGAGACCCAGTACTTC.

In this sample, this clone turned up once. The V and J genes are TRBV11-2 and TRBJ1-2; no clear D. Germline CDR1 reads SGHAT; CDR2 reads FQNNGV. This CDR3 contains 17 residues. V gave up 2 bases and J gave up 4 bases, with 20 bases separating them. This CDR3 reads CASSLRRPGPRVYGYTF. The CDR3 DNA sequence: TGTGCCAGCAGCTTAAGACGGCCGGGCCCACGGGTCTATGGCTACACCTTC.

The chain uses TRBV9 and TRBJ1-1; 7 bases agree with TRBD1. The CDR3 has 15 amino acids. The ends lost 3 bases at V and 7 bases at J; junction bases unmatched: 12. The V gene's germline CDR1 is SGDLS and CDR2 YYNGEE. The CDR3 DNA is TGTGCCAGCAGCGGAGGGACAGCGTGGCACCTTGAAGCTTTCTTT. Protein sequence: CASSGGTAWHLEAFF.

This sequence joins TRBV5-1 and TRBJ2-2, with D unclear. Trimming cost V 0 bases and J 6 bases, with 6 bases left between them. The CDR3 is 13 residues long. Germline loops: CDR1 SGHRS, CDR2 YFSETQ. The CDR3 coding sequence is TGCGCCAGCAGCTTGGTGTTATCCGGGGAGCTGTTTTTT. It specifies CASSLVLSGELFF. The full variable domain, in which reference TRBV5-1 and TRBJ2-2 provide the parts outside the CDR3, is KAGVTQTPRYLIKTRGQQVTLSCSPISGHRSVSWYQQTPGQGLQFLFEYFSETQRNKGNFPGRFSGRQFSNSRSEMNVSTLELGDSALYLCASSLVLSGELFFGEGSRLTVL.

This clone was detected once. V gene TRBV11-2 combines with J gene TRBJ2-7; D is unresolved. V shed 5 bases and J shed 2 bases, with 13 bases lying between them. The germline gives CDR1 SGHAT, CDR2 FQNNGV. The CDR3 consists of 14 residues. The CDR3 here is CASSGVTSPYEQYF. CDR3 in DNA: TGTGCCAGCAGCGGGGTAACTTCCCCCTACGAGCAGTACTTC. The full variable domain, rest sourced from reference TRBV11-2 and TRBJ2-7, is EAGVAQSPRYKIIEKRQSVAFWCNPISGHATLYWYQQILGQGPKLLIQFQNNGVVDDSQLPKDRFSAERLKGVDSTLKIQPAKLEDSAVYLCASSGVTSPYEQYFGPGTRLTVT.

V and J are TRBV29-1 and TRBJ2-1, with a possible D match to TRBD2 (6 bases). V gave up 0 bases and J gave up 9 bases, with 15 bases separating them. Germline-derived CDR1 and CDR2 are SQVTM and ANQGSEA. The CDR3 extends over 14 amino acids. The CDR3 reads CSVEDSRRAVEQFF. The CDR3 nucleotides are TGCAGCGTTGAAGATTCAAGGAGGGCCGTTGAGCAGTTCTTC.

This clone was seen just once. The chain links TRBV5-6 to TRBJ2-3; weak D call: TRBD1 (6 bases). Germline CDR1 is SGHDT and CDR2 is YYEEEE. Trimming left V 4 bases short and J 4 bases short, with 16 bases between. The CDR3 extends over 15 amino acids. This chain's CDR3 is CASSPGDLPPDTQYF. CDR3 sequence (DNA): TGTGCCAGCAGCCCAGGGGATCTCCCCCCAGATACGCAGTATTTT.

This clone has just a few counts. The genes are TRBV30 and TRBJ1-5; 7 bases agree with TRBD1. Germline-derived CDR1 and CDR2 are GTSNPN and SVGIG (reference sequence). The CDR3 sequence is 14 residues long. The trim removed 3 bases at V and 4 bases at J, leaving 6 bases unmatched. The CDR3 is CAWSEGQRNQPQHF. CDR3 DNA sequence: TGTGCCTGGAGCGAGGGACAGCGTAATCAGCCCCAGCATTTT. Complete variable domain (other parts from reference TRBV30 and TRBJ1-5): SQTIHQWPATLVQPVGSPLSLECTVEGTSNPNLYWYRQAAGRGLQLLFYSVGIGQISSEVPQNLSASRPQDRQFILSSKKLLLSDSGFYLCAWSEGQRNQPQHFGDGTRLSIL.

Points on this clone: Different DNA sequences within this sample yield the same CDR3. This rearrangement joins TRBV28 to TRBJ2-7; 8 nucleotides align to TRBD2. CDR3 length equals 13 residues. Germline CDR1 MDHEN, CDR2 SYDVKM. V gave up 3 bases and J gave up 3 bases; unmatched junction bases: 1. CDR3 nucleotides: TGTGCCAGCAGTTTTCTAGCGGGCTACGAGCAGTACTTC. Protein sequence: CASSFLAGYEQYF.

V usage is TRBV27 and J usage is TRBJ2-7, with a possible D match to TRBD1 (6 bases). The CDR3 is 15 amino acids. Germline-derived CDR1 and CDR2 are MNHEY and SMNVEV (reference sequence). Trimming removed 5 bases at V and 0 bases at J, with 14 bases between. The CDR3 here is CASSLGGHLSYEQYF. The CDR3 coding sequence is TGTGCCAGCAGTCTAGGGGGACATCTCTCCTACGAGCAGTACTTC.

The rearrangement uses TRBV5-4 and TRBJ2-7; the match to TRBD2 covers 13 bases. Germline values: CDR1 SGHNT, CDR2 YYREEE (reference sequence). The CDR3 loop spans 15 amino acids. Trimming at V came to 4 bases and at J to 6 bases, leaving 7 bases not matched to a gene. This CDR3 reads CASSQPGTSGIEQYF. The CDR3 coding sequence is TGTGCCAGCAGCCAACCCGGGACTAGCGGGATCGAGCAGTACTTC. The complete variable domain, with remaining parts taken from reference TRBV5-4 and TRBJ2-7, reads ETGVTQSPTHLIKTRGQQVTLRCSSQSGHNTVSWYQQALGQGPQFIFQYYREEENGRGNFPPRFSGLQFPNYSSELNVNALELDDSALYLCASSQPGTSGIEQYFGPGTRLTVT.

This chain links TRBV5-5 with TRBJ2-7, with TRBD1 identical over 10 bases. CDR1 and CDR2 (germline): SGHKS, YYEKEE (reference sequence). This CDR3 is 14 amino acids long. After removal of 4 bases from V and 7 bases from J, the junction contained 8 bases not matched to a gene. The CDR3 DNA follows: TGTGCCAGCAGCGTGGGACAGGGGACTTTTGAGCAGTACTTC. This sequence encodes CASSVGQGTFEQYF. The complete variable domain, with remaining parts taken from reference TRBV5-5 and TRBJ2-7, reads DAGVTQSPTHLIKTRGQQVTLRCSPISGHKSVSWYQQVLGQGPQFIFQYYEKEERGRGNFPDRFSARQFPNYSSELNVNALLLGDSALYLCASSVGQGTFEQYFGPGTRLTVT.